This T cell receptor (beta chain) was identified in a study of identical twins. Study-wide findings and caveats: Sequences that were beta out-of-frame showed weaker excess twin sharing. Insertions were reduced in abundant cord blood beta clonotypes but not in memory repertoires. Twin-shared out-of-frame alpha sequences showed excess low generation probability.

The germline CDR1 and CDR2 sequences are ENHRY and SYGVKD. The CDR3 runs 15 residues. Trimming left V 6 bases short and J 2 bases short, with 16 bases between. In the case of this clonotype: Antigen specificity is unknown.

MiXCR, run by TCRdb on the 5' RACE reads, gives a single entry per CDR3 protein. Among about 570,000 distinct CDR3 sequences listed, more than 9% were seen once. This sample also appeared in a second study, on yellow fever vaccine responses in identical twins. Per that study: Reportedly, the T cell response mounted by twins to vaccine seemed partly convergent, partly personalized.

Sequenced: PBMCs. The chain links TRBV10-3 to TRBJ2-5; D is perhaps TRBD1 (6 bases). The sequence was collected from a woman aged 18-29 years in good health. The DNA for the CDR3 is TGTGCCATCAGCAATCCGCAACAGGGACAAGAGACCCAGTACTTC. Its protein product is CAISNPQQGQETQYF.